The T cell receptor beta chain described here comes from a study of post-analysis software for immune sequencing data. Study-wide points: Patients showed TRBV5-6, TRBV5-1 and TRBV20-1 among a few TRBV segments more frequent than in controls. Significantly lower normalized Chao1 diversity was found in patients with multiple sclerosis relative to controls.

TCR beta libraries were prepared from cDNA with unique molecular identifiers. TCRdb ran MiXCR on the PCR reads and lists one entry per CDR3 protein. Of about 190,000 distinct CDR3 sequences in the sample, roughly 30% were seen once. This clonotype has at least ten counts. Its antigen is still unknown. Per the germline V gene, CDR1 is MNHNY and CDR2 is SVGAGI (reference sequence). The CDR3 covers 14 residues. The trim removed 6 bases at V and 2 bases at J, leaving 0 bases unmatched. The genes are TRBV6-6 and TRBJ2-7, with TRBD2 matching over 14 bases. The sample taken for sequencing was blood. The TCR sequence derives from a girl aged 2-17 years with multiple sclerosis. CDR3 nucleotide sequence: TGTGCCAGCAGGGGACTAGCGGGAGCCTACGAGCAGTACTTC. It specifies CASRGLAGAYEQYF.